This T cell receptor beta chain was recovered during a study of cytomegalovirus exposure and HLA in healthy donors. Across the whole study: As an earlier analysis found, 150 million to 200 million T cells yielded about 120 million unique TCR beta sequences.

V was pared by 5 bases and J by 5 bases, with 8 bases of the junction left unmatched. The CDR3 covers 15 residues. Germline CDR1 SEHNR, CDR2 FQNEAQ (reference sequence). The study ran its PCR with 60 Vbeta and 13 Jbeta primers. TCRdb keeps only in-frame clones here, not all; method: immunoSEQ multiplex PCR. Among some 150,000 clones listed, about three quarters were seen once. A note on this clone: The antigen is unknown.

Study-wide points: A later analysis revealed that TCR association rates differed between HLA loci, peaking at DRB1 and bottoming out at HLA-C.

This chain uses TRBV7-9 with TRBJ2-2, with TRBD1 matching 7 bases. The clonotype originates from a male donor in good health and CMV-seronegative. The sequenced material came from PBMCs. CDR3 loop: CASSQRQGVTGELFF. CDR3 coding DNA: TGTGCCAGCAGCCAACGACAGGGCGTGACCGGGGAGCTGTTTTTT.